One sample yielded the 23 T cell receptor beta chains listed below, sequenced in a study of regulatory T cells in long-lasting Graves disease. Assembly of TCR beta libraries relied on iRepertoire HTBI primers together with Arm-PCR of CDR3 regions. Via MiXCR, TCRdb re-called the multiplex PCR reads, giving one row per CDR3 protein. The sample includes a few hundred thousand distinct CDR3 sequences, roughly 14% seen only once; the top ten take 10%. The time point is: newly diagnosed GD, antithyroid drugs for less than 3 months. Isolated PBMC RNA provided the starting material for the TCR library. The same data also contributed to another study, on T cells in Graves' hyperthyroidism and ophthalmopathy.

Here the sequenced sample was peripheral blood mononuclear cells (PBMCs), taken at new diagnosis, from a patient treated with antithyroid drugs. The receptors originated from a man in his thirties or forties with Graves disease.

Comments on this clonotype: Possible read error: a much larger clone is one base away. The chain combines TRBV20-1 with TRBJ2-3; possibly TRBD2 for D (5 bases). CDR3 length: 17 amino acids. Trimming removed 3 bases at V and 3 bases at J, with 22 bases between. Germline V lookup: CDR1 DFQATT, CDR2 SNEGSKA (reference sequence). The CDR3 sequence: CSARRSWEWFRTDTQYF. CDR3 DNA: TGCAGTGCTAGGAGGTCGTGGGAGTGGTTTAGAACAGATACGCAGTATTTT.

This clonotype has only a few counts. Compared with germline, one end of the junction differs, possibly owing to a read error. The chain employs TRBV15 and TRBJ2-3; TRBD2 matches at 7 bases. Germline CDR1 LNHNV, CDR2 YYDKDF (reference sequence). This CDR3 has 16 amino acids. CDR3 amino acids: CATSRDYRTSTDTRYF. The CDR3 DNA reads as TGTGCCACCAGCCGGGACTACCGAACTAGCACAGATACGCGGTATTTT.

This clonotype was recorded a few times. The J gene is TRBJ1-1, the V gene TRBV9; D is ambiguous. CDR3 length: 15 residues. CDR1 and CDR2 from the germline V gene are SGDLS and YYNGEE. Trimming left V 3 bases short and J 0 bases short, with 12 bases between. DNA for the CDR3: TGTGCCAGCAGCGGCCGGGCAGCCCTGAACACTGAAGCTTTCTTT. This codes for CASSGRAALNTEAFF.

This clonotype was counted ten times or more. The rearrangement joins TRBV7-2 to TRBJ2-4; D possibly corresponds to TRBD1 (5 bases). The CDR3 is made up of 16 amino acids. Trimming removed 1 base at V and 3 bases at J, with 13 bases between. The germline CDR1 and CDR2 sequences are SGHTA and FQGNSA. The CDR3 sequence: CASSLGQTLGKNIQYF. CDR3 nucleotides: TGTGCCAGCAGCTTAGGACAGACCCTTGGCAAAAACATTCAGTACTTC.

This clonotype occurred many times. The chain is built from TRBV28 and TRBJ2-1; 12 bases map to TRBD2. CDR1 is MDHEN, CDR2 SYDVKM, per germline. CDR3 length: 15 residues. V lost 3 bases to trimming and J lost 7 bases; unmatched junction nucleotides: 4. The CDR3 DNA is TGTGCCAGCAGTTTCTCTAGCGGGAGGGGTAATGAGCAGTTCTTC. It encodes CASSFSSGRGNEQFF.

The rearrangement joins TRBV29-1 to TRBJ2-7, with TRBD2 matching 15 bases. The germline V gene has CDR1 SQVTM and CDR2 ANQGSEA. V lost 6 bases to trimming and J lost 0 bases; unmatched junction nucleotides: 3. The CDR3 consists of 15 residues. This chain's CDR3 is CSVGLAGGTSYEQYF. In DNA form, the CDR3 reads TGCAGCGTGGGACTAGCGGGAGGTACCTCCTACGAGCAGTACTTC.

This clonotype was found many times. J is TRBJ2-7 and V is TRBV12-3 or TRBV12-4, with 8 bases matching TRBD1. CDR3 size: 12 residues. Trimming removed 6 bases from V and 5 bases from J; junction bases left unmatched: 3. The CDR3 reads CASRDRVHEQYF. The CDR3 DNA follows: TGTGCCAGCAGGGACAGGGTCCACGAGCAGTACTTC.

This clonotype was counted between two and nine times. The CDR3 protein is CASSSGTVISGANVLTF. The CDR3 DNA reads as TGCGCCAGCAGTTCCGGGACAGTGATATCTGGGGCCAACGTCCTGACTTTC. The chain has TRBV5-1 and TRBJ2-6, with 7 bases that match TRBD1. Germline CDR1 SGHRS, CDR2 YFSETQ. V dropped 5 bases and J dropped 1; count of bases not matched to a gene: 9. CDR3 length equals 17 residues.

This clonotype was counted many times. This sequence joins TRBV9 and TRBJ2-7; D might be TRBD2 (6 bases). V lost 5 bases, J lost 3 bases, and 27 bases lay in between. CDR3 length: 18 residues. The germline gives CDR1 SGDLS, CDR2 YYNGEE. Written as DNA, the CDR3 is TGTGCCAGCAGTGTTAACCGCTGGGACCCCGGGGGAAACTACGAGCAGTACTTC. Its translation is CASSVNRWDPGGNYEQYF.

With regard to this clonotype: The junction departs from the called germline gene at one end, perhaps through a read error. The chain is built from TRBV29-1 and TRBJ2-7; D is possibly TRBD2 (7 bases). The CDR3 is 15 residues long. CDR1 and CDR2 (germline): SQVTM, ANQGSEA. DNA for the CDR3: TGCAGCGTTGAGGGGGGGCGGGAGAGTACGGACGAGCAGTGCTTC. Translation gives CSVEGGRESTDEQCF.

This clonotype was found many times. J is TRBJ1-4 and V is TRBV2, with TRBD1 matching over 9 bases. This CDR3 has 15 amino acids. J was trimmed by 6 bases and V by 5 bases; bases with no gene match: 7. CDR1 is SNHLY, CDR2 FYNNEI, per germline. CDR3 DNA sequence: TGTGCCAGCAGTCGACAGGGGGAGCCTTATGAAAAACTGTTTTTT. Translating it yields CASSRQGEPYEKLFF.

The chain has TRBV10-1 and TRBJ2-1, with TRBD1 matching over 9 bases. V lost 6 bases, J lost 9 bases, and 6 bases stayed unmatched. CDR1 and CDR2 (germline): WNHNN, SYGVQD (reference sequence). This CDR3 comprises 13 residues. For the CDR3, the DNA is TGCGCCAGCAGAGGACAGGGGAGGGGTGAGCAGTTCTTC. This encodes CASRGQGRGEQFF.

This clonotype was counted a few times. This chain uses TRBV20-1 with TRBJ2-7; D is unresolved. V shed 1 base and J shed 0 bases, with 13 bases lying between them. CDR1 is DFQATT and CDR2 is SNEGSKA in the germline V gene (reference sequence). The CDR3 spans 15 residues. The CDR3: CSARVPRSSSYEQYF. The CDR3, as DNA: TGCAGTGCTAGAGTCCCTCGGAGCAGCTCCTACGAGCAGTACTTC.

This clonotype was seen a few times. The chain employs TRBV6-9 and TRBJ2-5; TRBD1 might be the D (6 bases). Germline assignment: CDR1 MNHGY and CDR2 SVAAGI. This CDR3 has 14 amino acids. Trimming shortened V by 3 bases and J by 4 bases, and 12 bases separated the two germline ends. The CDR3 nucleotides are TGTGCCAGCAGTTACACAGGGTTTCCAGAGACCCAGTACTTC. It translates to CASSYTGFPETQYF.

This clonotype was recorded at least ten times. V is TRBV7-9 and J is TRBJ2-7; D gene ambiguous. The V end lost 0 bases, the J end lost 3 bases, and 21 bases lay between the germline ends. The CDR3 is 18 amino acids. Germline-derived CDR1 and CDR2 are SEHNR and FQNEAQ (reference sequence). CDR3 protein: CASSLAHQLNYSSYEQYF. DNA of the CDR3: TGTGCCAGCAGCTTAGCGCATCAATTGAACTACTCTAGCTACGAGCAGTACTTC.

This clonotype was picked up many times. V usage is TRBV7-8 and J usage is TRBJ2-1, with a weak D call TRBD1 (7 bases). Looked up from germline, CDR1 is SGHVS and CDR2 is FQNEAQ. This CDR3 comprises 16 residues. Trimming took 2 bases from V and 6 from J, leaving 17 bases between them. The CDR3 reads CASSLPGLQGVNEQFF. In DNA, the CDR3 is TGTGCCAGCAGCTTACCGGGACTCCAGGGGGTCAATGAGCAGTTCTTC.

With regard to this clonotype: A read error may be the cause here, since a much bigger clone is one base away. The V and J genes are TRBV6-1 and TRBJ2-2; the D gene is possibly TRBD2 (6 bases). Germline CDR1 and CDR2: MNHNS and SASEGT. The length of the CDR3 is 13 residues. CDR3 sequence (DNA): TGTACCAGCATGGAGGGGAACACCGGGGAGCTGTTTTTT. Amino acid sequence: CTSMEGNTGELFF.

This clonotype was found many times. V usage is TRBV29-1 and J usage is TRBJ2-7, with 7 bases fitting TRBD1. This CDR3 spans 14 amino acids. Trimming removed 6 bases from V and 0 bases from J; junction bases left unmatched: 8. The germline gives CDR1 SQVTM, CDR2 ANQGSEA. CDR3 coding DNA: TGCAGCGTCGAGGGGGCCGGTGACTCCTACGAGCAGTACTTC. Encoded protein: CSVEGAGDSYEQYF.

This clonotype appeared a few times. The chain recombines TRBV9 with TRBJ1-6; 9 nucleotides line up with TRBD1. J lost 4 bases, V lost 3 bases, and 8 bases had no gene match. The CDR3 is 17 residues long. Per the germline V gene, CDR1 is SGDLS and CDR2 is YYNGEE. CDR3 DNA: TGTGCCAGCAGCGAGGGACAGGGAGGACTATATAATTCACCCCTCCACTTT. This translates into CASSEGQGGLYNSPLHF.

This clonotype was observed at least ten times. This chain connects TRBV9 to TRBJ1-1; D ambiguous. The V and J ends lost 7 bases and 6 bases respectively, with 16 bases between them. Germline CDR1 reads SGDLS; CDR2 reads YYNGEE. This CDR3 region has 13 residues. The CDR3, as DNA: TGTGCCAGCTGGATGAGAGCGAGGGCTGAAGCTTTCTTT. Its translation is CASWMRARAEAFF.

Ten or more counts support this clonotype. The CDR3 DNA sequence: TGCGCCAGCAGTGACCCTAACACTGAAGCTTTCTTT. Translation gives CASSDPNTEAFF. The V gene is TRBV10-2, the J gene TRBJ1-1, with D hard to call. Trimming pared 3 bases from V and 2 bases from J, leaving 4 bases between. CDR3 size: 12 residues. Germline CDR1 WSHSY, CDR2 SAAADI.

The DNA for the CDR3 is TGTGCCAGCAGCTCCGGACTGGGTCCGGGCGAGCAGTACTTC. It yields the protein CASSSGLGPGEQYF. The V and J genes are TRBV11-3 and TRBJ2-7, with a tentative D call TRBD2 (5 bases). This CDR3 comprises 14 residues. V dropped 4 bases and J dropped 6 bases, with 16 bases sitting between them. In germline, CDR1 is SGHNT, CDR2 YENEEA.

This clonotype has just a few counts. The rearrangement uses TRBV7-3 and TRBJ2-1; 9 bases fit TRBD2. CDR3 length: 17 amino acids. Germline trimming cut 4 bases from V and 10 bases from J; bases unmatched to any gene: 17. CDR1 is SGHTA, CDR2 FQGTGA, per germline. DNA of the CDR3: TGTGCCAGCAGCTCCTGGGTTAAGGCGCGGGGGGGCGGAGAGCAGTTCTTC. Translated, it gives CASSSWVKARGGGEQFF.